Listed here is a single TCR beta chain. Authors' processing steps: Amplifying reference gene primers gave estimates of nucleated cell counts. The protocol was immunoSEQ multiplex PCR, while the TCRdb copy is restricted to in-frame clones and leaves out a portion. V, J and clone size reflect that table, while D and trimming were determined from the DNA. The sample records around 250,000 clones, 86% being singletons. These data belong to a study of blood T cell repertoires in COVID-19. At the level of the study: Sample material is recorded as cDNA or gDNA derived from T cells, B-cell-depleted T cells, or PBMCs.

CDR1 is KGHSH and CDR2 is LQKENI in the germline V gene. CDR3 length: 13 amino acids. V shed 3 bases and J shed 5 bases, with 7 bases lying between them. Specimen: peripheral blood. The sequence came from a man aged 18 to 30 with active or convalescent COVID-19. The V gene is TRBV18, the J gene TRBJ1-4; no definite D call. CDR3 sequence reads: CASSPTWNEKLFF. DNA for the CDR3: TGTGCCAGCTCACCCACATGGAATGAAAAACTGTTTTTT.